This record covers a single T cell receptor (beta chain). Antigen: not known. CDR3 length equals 15 residues. Germline CDR1 ENHRY, CDR2 SYGVKD. Trimming cost V 1 base and J 2 bases; bases outside gene matches: 3. This sample stems from a study of T cells after yellow fever vaccination. The wider study: Preparation of fractions with low cell numbers was performed using SMART-Seq v4 Ultra Low Input. Study results and caveats: Subsequent to the booster, the majority of primary-vaccination clones reappeared (under 98% CD4, around 90% CD8). Abundant clonotypes from the bulk population could contaminate FACS-sorted repertoires.

5'RACE template switching produced TCR cDNA carrying a universal primer site and UMIs. TCRdb re-called the 5' RACE reads through MiXCR, storing one row per CDR3 protein. The sample lists some 390,000 distinct CDR3 sequences; approximately 18% were seen once. This chain links TRBV10-3 with TRBJ2-7; 9 nucleotides agree with TRBD2. The sample was PBMCs, taken before the yellow fever booster vaccination. The source of this sequence is a young man who received the YFV17D yellow fever vaccine. The CDR3 loop is CAISEWTSATYEQYF. The CDR3 DNA reads as TGTGCCATCAGTGAGTGGACTAGCGCGACCTACGAGCAGTACTTC.